These 29 T cell receptor beta chains came from one sample sequenced in a study of PD-1 blockade in classical Hodgkin lymphoma. The time point is: cycle 4 day 1 (C4D1), after five to seven weeks of nivolumab. Following autologous stem cell transplantation, relapse occurred in every patient, and exposure to brentuximab vedotin varied. Sequenced by immunoSEQ multiplex PCR; TCRdb stores in-frame clones only, minus some. The sample lists approximately 20,000 clones, over 75% occurring once. Sequencing was performed on peripheral blood mononuclear cells (PBMCs), taken before the fourth cycle of nivolumab. The receptors derive from a human donor with classical Hodgkin lymphoma.

In its sample, this clone was seen a few times. V is TRBV29-1 and J is TRBJ2-1, with 7 nucleotides matching TRBD2. This CDR3 spans 14 amino acids. The V gene's germline CDR1 is SQVTM and CDR2 ANQGSEA. The junction had 6 bases not matched to a gene; V was cut back by 3 bases and J by 4 bases. CDR3 nucleotides: TGCAGCGTTGACGCTAGCGGAATGTACAATGAGCAGTTCTTC. Translated: CSVDASGMYNEQFF.

This clone came up a few times. The rearrangement uses TRBV13 and TRBJ2-3; perhaps TRBD1 as D (6 bases). This CDR3 is built from 14 residues. With 5 bases removed from V and 2 bases from J, the gap between germline ends came to 11 bases. The germline gives CDR1 PRHDT, CDR2 FYEKMQ (reference sequence). The CDR3 here is CASSTRTVTDTQYF. The CDR3 DNA sequence: TGTGCCAGCAGCACCCGGACAGTCACAGATACGCAGTATTTT.

J is TRBJ2-1 and V is TRBV6-6, with a weak D call TRBD2 (7 bases). The CDR3 runs to 16 residues. V gave up 8 bases and J gave up 4 bases, with 21 bases separating them. CDR1 and CDR2 from the germline V gene are MNHNY and SVGAGI (reference sequence). The CDR3 DNA reads as TGTGCCAGCTTGGGGGGCGGGGGCCCCCGGTACAATGAGCAGTTCTTC. This sequence encodes CASLGGGGPRYNEQFF.

V usage is TRBV9 and J usage is TRBJ2-3; 7 bases are a match to TRBD2. Looked up from germline, CDR1 is SGDLS and CDR2 is YYNGEE. Losses at the gene ends were 7 bases for V and 6 bases for J; bases not matched to a gene: 11. The CDR3 contains 14 residues. CDR3 sequence: CASGQAGRVDTQYF. In DNA form, the CDR3 reads TGTGCCAGCGGTCAAGCGGGGCGCGTGGATACGCAGTATTTT.

As concerns this clone: Mismatch with germline at one junction end may stem from a read error. This chain uses TRBV6-5 with TRBJ1-2; maybe TRBD1 (5 bases). The CDR3 consists of 16 residues. CDR1 MNHEY and CDR2 SVGAGI come from the germline V gene. CDR3 residues: CASSYSIGGLVYGCTF. The CDR3, as DNA: TGTGCCAGCAGTTACTCGATTGGGGGTTTGGTCTATGGCTGCACCTTC.

The chain carries TRBV9 and TRBJ2-6, with a tentative D call TRBD1 (5 bases). The germline V and J ends were trimmed by 5 bases and 0 bases, with 9 bases remaining between them. The CDR3 has 15 amino acids. Germline V lookup: CDR1 SGDLS, CDR2 YYNGEE. CDR3 bases: TGTGCCAGCAGTTTCAGGGTCTCTGGGGCCAACGTCCTGACTTTC. Amino acid sequence: CASSFRVSGANVLTF. The entire variable domain, with the rest obtained from reference TRBV9 and TRBJ2-6, is as follows: DSGVTQTPKHLITATGQRVTLRCSPRSGDLSVYWYQQSLDQGLQFLIQYYNGEERAKGNILERFSAQQFPDLHSELNLSSLELGDSALYFCASSFRVSGANVLTFGAGSRLTVL.

The chain joins TRBV14 to TRBJ1-4, with 10 bases aligning to TRBD1. Unmatched junction bases numbered 8, after V lost 0 bases and J lost 7 bases. Germline CDR1 and CDR2: SGHDN and FVKESK. CDR3 length: 17 amino acids. Here the CDR3 reads CASSQDSAGDRGEKLFF. CDR3 in DNA: TGTGCCAGCAGCCAAGATAGTGCGGGGGACAGGGGTGAAAAACTGTTTTTT.

The chain links TRBV4-1 to TRBJ2-1, with D perhaps TRBD2 (6 bases). The germline V gene encodes CDR1 MGHRA and CDR2 YSYEKL. This CDR3 comprises 15 residues. V dropped 5 bases and J dropped 0 bases, with 11 bases sitting between them. The CDR3 DNA is TGCGCCAGCAGCTCACGGGACTCCTCCTACAATGAGCAGTTCTTC. Translating it yields CASSSRDSSYNEQFF.

The J gene is TRBJ2-2, the V gene TRBV6-1; 10 bases match TRBD1. The germline gives CDR1 MNHNS, CDR2 SASEGT. Losses at the gene ends were 1 base for V and 14 bases for J; bases not matched to a gene: 7. The CDR3 covers 14 residues. DNA of the CDR3: TGTGCCAGCAGTGAAGGACCGGGACAGGGGCGTCTGTTTTTT. Translation gives CASSEGPGQGRLFF.

The chain couples TRBV30 to TRBJ2-7; TRBD1 matches at 8 bases. The germline CDR1 and CDR2 sequences are GTSNPN and SVGIG (reference sequence). The junction had 12 bases not matched to a gene; V was cut back by 3 bases and J by 5 bases. The CDR3 runs to 15 residues. CDR3 in amino acids: CAWSALGQGDNEQYF. DNA for the CDR3: TGTGCCTGGAGCGCCTTAGGACAGGGTGACAACGAGCAGTACTTC.

This chain links TRBV27 with TRBJ1-1; no clear D gene. The V end was cut by 3 bases, the J end by 3 bases, with 11 bases between. Looked up from germline, CDR1 is MNHEY and CDR2 is SMNVEV (reference sequence). The CDR3 extends over 14 amino acids. The CDR3 loop reads CASSLRAGDTEAFF. In DNA form, the CDR3 reads TGTGCCAGCAGTTTGCGGGCCGGGGACACTGAAGCTTTCTTT.

The chain has TRBV7-8 and TRBJ1-2; D is possibly TRBD1 (5 bases). The V end lost 5 bases, the J end lost 9 bases, and 19 bases lay between the germline ends. The CDR3 consists of 14 residues. CDR1 is SGHVS, CDR2 FQNEAQ, per germline. CDR3 protein: CASSPVVGRGSYTF. The CDR3 coding sequence is TGTGCCAGCAGCCCAGTCGTCGGGAGGGGAAGCTACACCTTC.

The chain has TRBV7-9 and TRBJ1-5; TRBD1 is a possible D gene (5 bases). The V gene's germline CDR1 is SEHNR and CDR2 FQNEAQ (reference sequence). Trimming stripped 4 bases from V and 1 base from J, with 11 bases between. This CDR3 is 15 amino acids long. Here the CDR3 reads CASSWGGDSNQPQHF. The CDR3 DNA follows: TGTGCCAGCAGCTGGGGAGGGGACAGCAATCAGCCCCAGCATTTT.

The genes are TRBV5-4 and TRBJ2-7, with D possibly being TRBD1 (5 bases). This CDR3 is 13 amino acids long. CDR1 SGHNT and CDR2 YYREEE come from the germline V gene (reference sequence). The V gene lost 0 bases and the J gene lost 5 bases, with 9 bases spanning the gap. This CDR3 is CASSLGGVNEQYF. In DNA form, the CDR3 reads TGTGCCAGCAGCTTGGGGGGCGTCAACGAGCAGTACTTC.

The chain recombines TRBV5-6 with TRBJ2-7; D might be TRBD1 (5 bases). Germline V gives CDR1 SGHDT, CDR2 YYEEEE. This CDR3 contains 14 residues. V gave up 0 bases and J gave up 3 bases, with 10 bases separating them. The CDR3 DNA reads TGTGCCAGCAGCTTGGTTTCAGGGTACTACGAGCAGTACTTC. It yields the protein CASSLVSGYYEQYF.

J is TRBJ1-1 and V is TRBV19, with no clear D. Germline loops: CDR1 LNHDA, CDR2 SQIVND (reference sequence). CDR3 length: 13 amino acids. Trimming pared 5 bases from V and 4 bases from J, leaving 11 bases between. The CDR3 DNA follows: TGTGCCAGTAGTTACCTGGGGAGCACTGAAGCTTTCTTT. Its protein product is CASSYLGSTEAFF.

The J gene is TRBJ2-7, the V gene TRBV18; 11 bases match TRBD2. This CDR3 spans 18 amino acids. The V and J ends lost 4 bases and 9 bases, in that order; junction bases with no gene match: 20. CDR1 and CDR2 (germline): KGHSH, LQKENI. CDR3 region: CASSHSASGRTRDGGQYF. Written as DNA, the CDR3 is TGTGCCAGCTCACACTCCGCTAGCGGGAGGACAAGGGATGGTGGGCAGTACTTC.

The gene calls are TRBV5-4 and TRBJ2-5, with a tentative D call TRBD1 (6 bases). The germline gives CDR1 SGHNT, CDR2 YYREEE (reference sequence). The CDR3 has 13 amino acids. Between the trimmed V and J ends, which lost 5 bases and 2 bases, there was a span of 10 bases. CDR3 sequence reads: CASSQGQQETQYF. CDR3 bases: TGTGCCAGCAGTCAAGGACAGCAAGAGACCCAGTACTTC. Full variable domain (rest looked up from reference TRBV5-4 and TRBJ2-5): ETGVTQSPTHLIKTRGQQVTLRCSSQSGHNTVSWYQQALGQGPQFIFQYYREEENGRGNFPPRFSGLQFPNYSSELNVNALELDDSALYLCASSQGQQETQYFGPGTRLLVL.

The rearrangement joins TRBV19 to TRBJ1-2, with 8 bases matching TRBD1. The CDR3 has 15 residues. In germline, CDR1 is LNHDA, CDR2 SQIVND (reference sequence). Trimming removed 3 bases from V and 0 bases from J; junction bases left unmatched: 3. The DNA for the CDR3 is TGTGCCAGTAGTATGGACAGGGCGGCTAACTATGGCTACACCTTC. As protein: CASSMDRAANYGYTF.

V and J are TRBV7-2 and TRBJ2-7; D is perhaps TRBD2 (6 bases). Germline assignment: CDR1 SGHTA and CDR2 FQGNSA. This CDR3 has 15 amino acids. The V gene lost 3 bases and the J gene lost 4 bases, with 16 bases spanning the gap. The DNA of the CDR3 is TGTGCCAGCAGCTTCGGCGGCGGGGCCCCTTACGAGCAGTACGTC. Its protein is CASSFGGGAPYEQYV.

This chain uses TRBV30 with TRBJ1-2, with 8 bases lining up with TRBD1. Trimming cost V 5 bases and J 1 base; bases outside gene matches: 3. This CDR3 is 13 amino acids long. Germline assignment: CDR1 GTSNPN and CDR2 SVGIG (reference sequence). In nucleotides, the CDR3 is TGTGCCTGGTCCAGGGGGCTTAACTATGGCTACACCTTC. It codes for CAWSRGLNYGYTF.

This clone was seen a handful of times. J is TRBJ1-5 and V is TRBV6-6, with 8 positions matching TRBD1. With V trimmed by 5 bases and J by 4 bases, 10 bases remained unmatched. The CDR3 is 16 amino acids. Germline CDR1 reads MNHNY; CDR2 reads SVGAGI (reference sequence). The chain's CDR3 is CASSQTDRGKNQPQHF. The CDR3 region has the DNA TGTGCCAGCAGTCAAACCGACAGGGGTAAAAATCAGCCCCAGCATTTT.

This clone was seen only a few times. V usage is TRBV30 and J usage is TRBJ1-4; D not certain. The CDR3 totals 19 residues. Germline assignment: CDR1 GTSNPN and CDR2 SVGIG (reference sequence). V dropped 2 bases and J dropped 0 bases, with 22 bases sitting between them. The CDR3 coding sequence is TGTGCCTGGAGTTCATCGGGAAGGCAGGATTCTACAACTAATGAAAAACTGTTTTTT. Its protein product is CAWSSSGRQDSTTNEKLFF.

This chain uses TRBV9 with TRBJ2-3, with D possibly matching TRBD2 (6 bases). The V end was cut by 0 bases, the J end by 2 bases, with 7 bases between. Germline V gives CDR1 SGDLS, CDR2 YYNGEE. The CDR3 length is 14 residues. CDR3 protein: CASSVAGDTDTQYF. In DNA form, the CDR3 reads TGTGCCAGCAGCGTAGCGGGGGACACAGATACGCAGTATTTT.

The J gene is TRBJ1-6, the V gene TRBV6-5; D gene uncertain. The CDR3 is 14 residues long. Germline values: CDR1 MNHEY, CDR2 SVGAGI. V lost 2 bases, J lost 10 bases, and 12 bases lay in between. The CDR3 bases are TGTGCCAGCAGTTACAGTTGGAAGGGCTCACCCCTCCACTTT. It is translated as CASSYSWKGSPLHF.

This sequence joins TRBV5-4 and TRBJ2-7; D ambiguous. Trimming left V 6 bases short and J 3 bases short, with 19 bases between. Germline lookup yields CDR1 SGHNT and CDR2 YYREEE (reference sequence). The CDR3 contains 15 residues. In DNA form, the CDR3 reads TGTGCCAGCAACTCTCCGTCCCGCTTCCTCTACGAGCAGTACGTC. Protein sequence: CASNSPSRFLYEQYV.

The table lists this clone with a few counts. The CDR3 spells CASSRRLANTGELFF. CDR3 nucleotide sequence: TGTGCCAGTAGCAGACGACTAGCAAACACCGGGGAGCTGTTTTTT. This rearrangement joins TRBV19 to TRBJ2-2, with 7 bases identical to TRBD2. V trimming: 6 bases; J trimming: 2 bases; junction bases outside the gene matches: 6. This CDR3 spans 15 amino acids. CDR1 is LNHDA, CDR2 SQIVND, per germline (reference sequence).

The chain combines TRBV5-4 with TRBJ1-1; D is uncertain. The CDR3 is 12 amino acids. V lost 2 bases and J 5 bases, leaving 7 bases between the germline ends. Germline assignment: CDR1 SGHNT and CDR2 YYREEE (reference sequence). CDR3 sequence reads: CASSFGPTEAFF. CDR3 coding DNA: TGTGCCAGCAGCTTCGGGCCTACTGAAGCTTTCTTT.

The genes are TRBV5-6 and TRBJ2-7; D perhaps matches TRBD2 (5 bases). The CDR3 length is 16 residues. Germline V gives CDR1 SGHDT, CDR2 YYEEEE. V was pared by 1 base and J by 0 bases, with 14 bases between. CDR3 amino acids: CASSLSSRESSYEQYV. CDR3 in DNA: TGTGCCAGCAGCTTGAGCAGTAGGGAGAGCTCCTACGAGCAGTACGTC.